The 5 T cell receptor beta chains given below trace back to one sample, sequenced in a study of blood T cell repertoires in COVID-19. The method was immunoSEQ multiplex PCR; TCRdb's version includes in-frame clones alone and lacks a portion of them. The sample has tens of thousands of clones, roughly 90% seen once. The material sequenced was peripheral blood. These receptor sequences come from a human donor in a cohort sampled during active COVID-19.

The V call is TRBV11-1, the J call TRBJ2-1; D perhaps matches TRBD2 (5 bases). The CDR3 covers 15 residues. CDR1 is SGHAT, CDR2 FQDESV, per germline (reference sequence). V was cut by 5 bases and J by 0 bases, with 11 bases left in between. The CDR3 bases are TGTGCCAGCAGCGATGCTGGAGGCTCCTACAATGAGCAGTTCTTC. Protein sequence: CASSDAGGSYNEQFF. Looking up the rest from reference TRBV11-1 and TRBJ2-1 gives the full variable domain: EAEVAQSPRYKITEKSQAVAFWCDPISGHATLYWYRQILGQGPELLVQFQDESVVDDSQLPKDRFSAERLKGVDSTLKIQPAELGDSAMYLCASSDAGGSYNEQFFGPGTRLTVL.

A single count supports this clone. V and J are TRBV24-1 and TRBJ2-7, with D tentatively TRBD1 (6 bases). CDR1 is KGHDR and CDR2 is SFDVKD in the germline V gene. Trimming cost V 3 bases and J 6 bases, with 8 bases left between them. The CDR3 runs 12 residues. For the CDR3, the DNA is TGTGCCACCAGTGATAGGGACACCGAGCAGTACTTC. Translating gives CATSDRDTEQYF.

The chain recombines TRBV12-3 or TRBV12-4 with TRBJ2-3; D not resolved. Trimming removed 5 bases at V and 4 bases at J, with 7 bases between. The CDR3 extends over 12 amino acids. The CDR3 nucleotides read TGTGCCAGCAGTACGCTAGCAGATACGCAGTATTTT. It specifies CASSTLADTQYF.

V is TRBV30 and J is TRBJ2-1; D perhaps matches TRBD1 (5 bases). The CDR3 has 12 residues. Germline CDR1 reads GTSNPN; CDR2 reads SVGIG (reference sequence). V was pared by 5 bases and J by 10 bases, with 15 bases between. The CDR3 nucleotides read TGTGCCTGGGGCACCTTGGGGCAGGAGCAGTTCTTC. Translating gives CAWGTLGQEQFF.

This clone was detected only once. The chain couples TRBV19 to TRBJ2-1, with 8 nucleotides matching TRBD2. CDR3 size: 16 residues. Germline assignment: CDR1 LNHDA and CDR2 SQIVND (reference sequence). V dropped 6 bases and J dropped 0; count of bases not matched to a gene: 7. Written as DNA, the CDR3 is TGTGCCAGTAGCTCAGATCGGGGGGGCTCCTACAATGAGCAGTTCTTC. Its protein product is CASSSDRGGSYNEQFF.